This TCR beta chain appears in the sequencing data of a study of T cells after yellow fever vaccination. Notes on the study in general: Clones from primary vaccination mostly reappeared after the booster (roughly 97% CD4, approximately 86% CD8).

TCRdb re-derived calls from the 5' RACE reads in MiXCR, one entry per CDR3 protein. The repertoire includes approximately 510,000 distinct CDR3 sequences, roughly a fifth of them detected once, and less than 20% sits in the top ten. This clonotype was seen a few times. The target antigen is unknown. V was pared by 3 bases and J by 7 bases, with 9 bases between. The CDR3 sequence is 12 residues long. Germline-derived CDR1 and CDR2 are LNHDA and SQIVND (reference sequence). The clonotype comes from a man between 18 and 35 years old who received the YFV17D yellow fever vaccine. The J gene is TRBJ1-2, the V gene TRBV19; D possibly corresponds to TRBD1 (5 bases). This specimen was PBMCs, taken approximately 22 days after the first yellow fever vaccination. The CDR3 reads CASSMEGTGYTF. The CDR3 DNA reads TGTGCCAGTAGTATGGAGGGGACTGGCTACACCTTC.